This T cell receptor (beta chain) comes out of a study of blood T cell repertoires in COVID-19. About the research overall: Collection of acute and convalescent COVID-19 samples took place in the United States, Italy and Spain. T cells, B-cell-depleted T cells, or PBMCs supplied cDNA or gDNA.

CDR3 size: 11 residues. Germline CDR1 MNHEY, CDR2 SVGEGT. V lost 5 bases, J lost 2 bases, and 4 bases lay in between. Study processing details: Amplification of reference gene primers was used by the study to estimate nucleated cell counts. Sequencing used immunoSEQ multiplex PCR; TCRdb keeps in-frame clones, though not all of them. V, J and clone size derive from that table, while D and trimming were established from the DNA sequence. The profile shows roughly 380,000 clones, roughly 90% of them singletons. V usage is TRBV6-2 or TRBV6-3 and J usage is TRBJ2-7; no clear D gene. This clonotype was sampled from a woman in her thirties or forties with COVID-19, enrolled during active disease. Sample: peripheral blood. The CDR3 DNA is TGTGCCAGCAGTCCCGCCTACGAGCAGTACTTC. Amino acid sequence: CASSPAYEQYF.